This T cell receptor (beta chain) was retrieved from a study of blood T cell repertoires in COVID-19. Turning to the study itself: Sample material is recorded as cDNA or gDNA derived from T cells, B-cell-depleted T cells, or PBMCs.

The data were produced by immunoSEQ multiplex PCR, yet TCRdb's version contains in-frame clones alone and is incomplete. The sample gives more than 110,000 clones, 84% of which show up once; under 10% is in the top ten. V shed 5 bases and J shed 4 bases, with 5 bases lying between them. The CDR3 spans 12 residues. Germline CDR1 and CDR2: SGHTA and FQGTGA. Specimen: peripheral blood. The receptor's source is a woman of 80 years or more in a cohort sampled during active or convalescent COVID-19. The chain is built from TRBV7-3 and TRBJ2-2, with D hard to call. The CDR3 sequence: CASSTITGELFF. Here the CDR3 DNA reads TGTGCCAGCAGCACTATCACCGGGGAGCTGTTTTTT.